This T cell receptor (beta chain) was documented in a study of T cells after yellow fever vaccination. The wider study: SMART-Seq v4 Ultra Low Input prepared the low-cell-number fractions.

Germline CDR1 is SGDLS and CDR2 is YYNGEE. The CDR3 contains 20 residues. Between the trimmed V and J ends, which lost 0 bases and 0 bases, there was a span of 19 bases. The authors made TCR cDNA by 5'RACE template switching, adding a universal primer site and UMIs. In TCRdb, the 5' RACE reads were re-called with MiXCR into one record per CDR3 protein. This sample yields roughly 170,000 distinct CDR3 sequences, of which roughly 6.2% are seen a single time; nearly 3% belongs to the top ten. A few counts support this clonotype. The antigen is unknown. Study-wide findings and caveats: The CD4 and CD8 compartments had a small share of their clonotypes in common. The booster response re-showed most primary clones: around 96% CD4, more than 70% CD8.

The chain employs TRBV9 and TRBJ1-6; possibly TRBD1 for D (5 bases). This TCR was sampled from a man aged 18 to 29 who received the YFV17D yellow fever vaccine. Source: CD4+ T cells sorted from PBMCs, taken on the day of the first yellow fever vaccination. CDR3 coding DNA: TGTGCCAGCAGCGTAGATGGGGGACTGGCGACCAGCTCCTATAATTCACCCCTCCACTTT. Its translation: CASSVDGGLATSSYNSPLHF. Full variable domain (rest looked up from reference TRBV9 and TRBJ1-6): DSGVTQTPKHLITATGQRVTLRCSPRSGDLSVYWYQQSLDQGLQFLIQYYNGEERAKGNILERFSAQQFPDLHSELNLSSLELGDSALYFCASSVDGGLATSSYNSPLHFGNGTRLTVT.